This passage covers 22 T cell receptor beta chains from one sample sequenced in a study of blood T cell repertoires in COVID-19. Using immunoSEQ multiplex PCR, the repertoire was profiled, and TCRdb retains in-frame clones only, with some absent. The sample has over 450,000 clones; about 89% are singletons. The specimen sequenced was peripheral blood. Source of these receptors: a woman aged 50 to 60 with COVID-19, enrolled during active disease.

The chain carries TRBV6-5 and TRBJ1-2; D may be TRBD1 (6 bases). This CDR3 contains 13 residues. The germline V and J ends were trimmed by 5 bases and 5 bases, with 12 bases remaining between them. From germline, CDR1 is MNHEY and CDR2 SVGAGI. For the CDR3, the DNA is TGTGCCAGCAGTCGAGACAGGCGGTATGGCTACACCTTC. Amino acid sequence: CASSRDRRYGYTF.

This sequence joins TRBV4-2 and TRBJ1-2; D gene uncertain. Germline values: CDR1 LGHNA, CDR2 YNFKEQ. The CDR3 is 15 residues long. Trimming shortened V by 3 bases and J by 5 bases, and 16 bases separated the two germline ends. The CDR3 sequence: CASSHPRQILYGYTF. CDR3 in DNA: TGTGCCAGCAGCCACCCCCGACAAATTCTTTATGGCTACACCTTC.

The V and J genes are TRBV5-6 and TRBJ2-7; TRBD1 might be the D (5 bases). Per germline, CDR1 SGHDT and CDR2 YYEEEE. Trimming took 4 bases from V and 5 from J, leaving 16 bases between them. The CDR3 is 14 amino acids. Written as DNA, the CDR3 is TGTGCCAGCAGCCCGAACACGCAGGGCGACGAGCAGTACTTC. It specifies CASSPNTQGDEQYF.

The chain has TRBV7-9 and TRBJ1-1, with 7 bases identical to TRBD1. This CDR3 contains 13 residues. Germline V gene data show CDR1 as SEHNR and CDR2 as FQNEAQ (reference sequence). Trimming at V came to 3 bases and at J to 10 bases, leaving 8 bases not matched to a gene. Here the CDR3 reads CASSFEGARGAFF. Here the CDR3 DNA reads TGTGCCAGCAGCTTCGAGGGGGCGCGAGGAGCTTTCTTT.

The chain employs TRBV5-6 and TRBJ1-5; D gene uncertain. This CDR3 has 16 amino acids. Germline CDR1 and CDR2: SGHDT and YYEEEE. Deletions cut 0 bases from V and 2 bases from J, with 12 bases between. CDR3 sequence (DNA): TGTGCCAGCAGCTTGGCTACGGGGTTAGGCAATCAGCCCCAGCATTTT. This gives the protein CASSLATGLGNQPQHF. The entire variable domain, with the rest obtained from reference TRBV5-6 and TRBJ1-5, is as follows: DAGVTQSPTHLIKTRGQQVTLRCSPKSGHDTVSWYQQALGQGPQFIFQYYEEEERQRGNFPDRFSGHQFPNYSSELNVNALLLGDSALYLCASSLATGLGNQPQHFGDGTRLSIL.

This chain joins TRBV10-2 and TRBJ2-2; the match to TRBD1 covers 8 bases. The trim removed 5 bases at V and 6 bases at J, leaving 11 bases unmatched. Germline V gene lookup returns CDR1 WSHSY and CDR2 SAAADI. This CDR3 has 16 residues. CDR3 DNA: TGCGCCAGCAGTAGAGCAGGGGGCAGTGGGTCCGGGGAGCTGTTTTTT. Translating it yields CASSRAGGSGSGELFF.

This chain joins TRBV5-1 and TRBJ2-2; D remains unclear. The germline gives CDR1 SGHRS, CDR2 YFSETQ. V lost 0 bases and J 0 bases, leaving 6 bases between the germline ends. The CDR3 totals 15 residues. The CDR3 DNA is TGCGCCAGCAGCTTGGATCCCGCGAACACCGGGGAGCTGTTTTTT. Translation gives CASSLDPANTGELFF.

The chain carries TRBV3-1 (or the pseudogene TRBV3-2) and TRBJ2-5; D not resolved. The CDR3 consists of 14 residues. Trimming left V 4 bases short and J 1 base short, with 10 bases between. Germline V CDR1 and CDR2: LGHDT, YNNKEL (reference sequence). The CDR3 DNA reads TGTGCCAGCAGCCTGGAGTTCCCCCAAGAGACCCAGTACTTC. This gives the protein CASSLEFPQETQYF.

V is TRBV15 and J is TRBJ2-3; 8 bases are a match to TRBD1. V was clipped by 8 bases and J by 2 bases; unmatched bases: 6. The CDR3 spans 14 residues. The germline V gene has CDR1 LNHNV and CDR2 YYDKDF (reference sequence). CDR3 nucleotides: TGTGCCACCGGTCAGGGGGCCTTCACAGATACGCAGTATTTT. Its translation: CATGQGAFTDTQYF. The full variable domain, in which reference TRBV15 and TRBJ2-3 provide the parts outside the CDR3, is DAMVIQNPRYQVTQFGKPVTLSCSQTLNHNVMYWYQQKSSQAPKLLFHYYDKDFNNEADTPDNFQSRRPNTSFCFLDIRSPGLGDTAMYLCATGQGAFTDTQYFGPGTRLTVL.

The chain recombines TRBV5-1 with TRBJ1-4; D is undetermined. V gave up 0 bases and J gave up 0 bases, with 6 bases separating them. The CDR3 length is 15 residues. From germline, CDR1 is SGHRS and CDR2 YFSETQ. The CDR3 protein is CASSLGGATNEKLFF. Written as DNA, the CDR3 is TGCGCCAGCAGCTTGGGCGGGGCAACTAATGAAAAACTGTTTTTT.

This chain uses TRBV4-2 with TRBJ2-4; 9 bases are shared with TRBD1. Germline CDR1 LGHNA, CDR2 YNFKEQ. The CDR3 has 15 residues. Trimming at V came to 0 bases and at J to 6 bases, leaving 3 bases not matched to a gene. In nucleotides, the CDR3 is TGTGCCAGCAGCCAAGAAGGGACAGGGTCAAACATTCAGTACTTC. Its protein is CASSQEGTGSNIQYF.

The rearrangement joins TRBV3-1 (or the pseudogene TRBV3-2) to TRBJ2-7; D unresolved. This CDR3 comprises 14 residues. Germline V CDR1 and CDR2: LGHDT, YNNKEL (reference sequence). V gave up 4 bases and J gave up 0 bases, with 10 bases separating them. DNA for the CDR3: TGTGCCAGCAGCCTAGACACCTACTCCTACGAGCAGTACTTC. It codes for CASSLDTYSYEQYF.

V gene TRBV5-1 combines with J gene TRBJ1-1, with TRBD1 matching 9 bases. The germline V gene encodes CDR1 SGHRS and CDR2 YFSETQ. V gave up 6 bases and J gave up 8 bases; unmatched junction bases: 11. The CDR3 is made up of 14 amino acids. The CDR3 is CASTEEGQGSEAFF. Written as DNA, the CDR3 is TGCGCCAGCACTGAGGAGGGACAGGGATCCGAAGCTTTCTTT.

The chain recombines TRBV14 with TRBJ2-7; 10 bases agree with TRBD2. The trim removed 3 bases at V and 6 bases at J, leaving 5 bases unmatched. The CDR3 covers 14 residues. Germline loops: CDR1 SGHDN, CDR2 FVKESK. CDR3 region: CASSQASGGFEQYF. CDR3 bases: TGTGCCAGCAGCCAGGCTAGCGGGGGTTTCGAGCAGTACTTC. Looking up the rest from reference TRBV14 and TRBJ2-7 gives the full variable domain: EAGVTQFPSHSVIEKGQTVTLRCDPISGHDNLYWYRRVMGKEIKFLLHFVKESKQDESGMPNNRFLAERTGGTYSTLKVQPAELEDSGVYFCASSQASGGFEQYFGPGTRLTVT.

The chain combines TRBV28 with TRBJ2-1, with a tentative D call TRBD1 (6 bases). The V end was cut by 4 bases, the J end by 0 bases, with 16 bases between. From germline, CDR1 is MDHEN and CDR2 SYDVKM. The CDR3 spans 17 residues. The CDR3 DNA follows: TGTGCCAGCAGTTCAGGGGCTGGCGAGAGCTCCTACAATGAGCAGTTCTTC. It is translated as CASSSGAGESSYNEQFF. The full variable domain, rest sourced from reference TRBV28 and TRBJ2-1, is DVKVTQSSRYLVKRTGEKVFLECVQDMDHENMFWYRQDPGLGLRLIYFSYDVKMKEKGDIPEGYSVSREKKERFSLILESASTNQTSMYLCASSSGAGESSYNEQFFGPGTRLTVL.

The chain employs TRBV10-2 and TRBJ2-3; the D is unclear. The CDR3 runs 13 residues. Per the germline V gene, CDR1 is WSHSY and CDR2 is SAAADI. V lost 7 bases to trimming and J lost 5 bases, with 13 bases between them. CDR3 region: CASTNQARDTQYF. The CDR3 DNA sequence: TGCGCCAGCACCAACCAAGCCCGAGATACGCAGTATTTT.

CDR3 region: CASSPRQATEAFF. In DNA, the CDR3 is TGTGCCAGCTCACCCAGACAGGCCACTGAAGCTTTCTTT. The chain joins TRBV18 to TRBJ1-1, with a weak D call TRBD1 (6 bases). This CDR3 contains 13 residues. CDR1 and CDR2 from the germline V gene are KGHSH and LQKENI. Between the trimmed V and J ends, which lost 3 bases and 4 bases, there was a span of 9 bases.

V usage is TRBV10-3 and J usage is TRBJ1-1, with no clear D. This CDR3 region has 13 residues. The germline gives CDR1 ENHRY, CDR2 SYGVKD. Between the trimmed V and J ends, which lost 11 bases and 5 bases, there was a span of 18 bases. The CDR3 region is CASNGEPETEAFF. The CDR3 DNA follows: TGTGCCTCAAACGGGGAACCTGAGACTGAAGCTTTCTTT.

The V call is TRBV13, the J call TRBJ1-1, with D possibly being TRBD1 (5 bases). The CDR3 has 15 amino acids. Trimming stripped 5 bases from V and 1 base from J, with 14 bases between. Germline CDR1 and CDR2: PRHDT and FYEKMQ (reference sequence). The CDR3 region has the DNA TGTGCCAGCAGCGCAAGGGGATACGGGAACACTGAAGCTTTCTTT. Protein: CASSARGYGNTEAFF.

The CDR3 here is CASRRRGDTEAFF. The CDR3 DNA follows: TGTGCCAGCAGACGACGGGGGGACACTGAAGCTTTCTTT. The chain recombines TRBV3-1 (or the pseudogene TRBV3-2) with TRBJ1-1; D is perhaps TRBD1 (5 bases). Trimming removed 6 bases from V and 3 bases from J, with 11 bases in between. Germline CDR1 is LGHDT and CDR2 is YNNKEL (reference sequence). The CDR3 spans 13 residues.

The chain uses TRBV18 and TRBJ1-3; D gene ambiguous. The CDR3 sequence is 14 residues long. The V and J ends lost 4 bases and 2 bases respectively, with 9 bases between them. The V gene's germline CDR1 is KGHSH and CDR2 LQKENI. The CDR3 loop is CASSLQETGNTIYF. In DNA form, the CDR3 reads TGTGCCAGCTCACTTCAGGAAACTGGAAACACCATATATTTT.

The chain couples TRBV10-1 to TRBJ1-3, with 7 nucleotides matching TRBD1. The germline V gene has CDR1 WNHNN and CDR2 SYGVQD (reference sequence). The length of the CDR3 is 15 residues. Unmatched junction bases numbered 4, after V lost 3 bases and J lost 2 bases. CDR3 nucleotide sequence: TGCGCCAGCAGTGATACAGGGGATCCTGGAAACACCATATATTTT. It translates to CASSDTGDPGNTIYF.